Below are 20 T cell receptor beta chains sequenced from a single sample in a study of blood T cell repertoires in COVID-19. Generated by immunoSEQ multiplex PCR, the TCRdb table keeps only in-frame clones and is missing some. The sample shows roughly 260,000 clones, approximately 83% of them seen only once. Sequenced material: PBMCs or T cells enriched from blood (not recorded which). These receptors all come from a woman aged 40 to 50 who had been exposed to COVID-19.

The rearrangement links TRBV30 to TRBJ1-1; perhaps TRBD1 as D (6 bases). The CDR3 runs 13 residues. V was trimmed by 0 bases and J by 7 bases, leaving 12 bases between them. Germline loops: CDR1 GTSNPN, CDR2 SVGIG (reference sequence). Here the CDR3 reads CAWSVQGRGEAFF. The DNA for the CDR3 is TGTGCCTGGAGTGTACAGGGTCGGGGTGAAGCTTTCTTT.

The V and J genes are TRBV4-1 and TRBJ2-2; 8 positions match TRBD2. CDR3 length: 14 amino acids. CDR1 is MGHRA and CDR2 is YSYEKL in the germline V gene. After removal of 11 bases from V and 4 bases from J, the junction contained 9 bases not matched to a gene. Here the CDR3 reads CAAGGFSLTGELFF. CDR3 coding DNA: TGCGCCGCGGGGGGATTTTCCCTCACCGGGGAGCTGTTTTTT.

The V and J genes are TRBV6-4 and TRBJ2-2, with D tentatively TRBD1 (6 bases). Germline V gene sequence: CDR1 MRHNA, CDR2 SNTAGT. V lost 8 bases to trimming and J lost 5 bases, with 15 bases between them. The CDR3 length is 14 residues. In nucleotides, the CDR3 is TGTGCCAGCTCCCGGACAGTCCTAACCGGGGAGCTGTTTTTT. Translation gives CASSRTVLTGELFF.

The CDR3 sequence: CASSPGLAGGHNEQFF. The CDR3 region has the DNA TGTGCCAGCAGCCCGGGGCTAGCGGGGGGCCACAATGAGCAGTTCTTC. V and J are TRBV11-3 and TRBJ2-1, with 11 positions matching TRBD2. The germline V gene has CDR1 SGHNT and CDR2 YENEEA. The CDR3 has 16 amino acids. Trimming at V came to 5 bases and at J to 5 bases, leaving 8 bases not matched to a gene.

The chain carries TRBV6-6 and TRBJ1-2; 8 bases match TRBD1. The J segment lost 8 bases and the V segment lost 5 bases, leaving 16 bases of the junction unmatched. Germline-derived CDR1 and CDR2 are MNHNY and SVGAGI (reference sequence). The CDR3 extends over 16 amino acids. DNA for the CDR3: TGTGCCAGCAGTCAGACAGGGGACGGACCTCTTTGGGGCTACACCTTC. Translation gives CASSQTGDGPLWGYTF.

This clone has just a few counts. The V and J genes are TRBV7-2 and TRBJ1-5; no firm D call. There are 14 residues in the CDR3. V was pared by 4 bases and J by 3 bases, with 10 bases between. From germline, CDR1 is SGHTA and CDR2 FQGNSA. The CDR3 nucleotides read TGTGCCAGCAGCTCCCGACAAGCCAATCAGCCCCAGCATTTT. As protein: CASSSRQANQPQHF.

The gene calls are TRBV12-3 or TRBV12-4 and TRBJ1-1; D ambiguous. The CDR3 totals 11 residues. The V end lost 3 bases, the J end lost 11 bases, and 10 bases lay between the germline ends. CDR3 nucleotides: TGTGCCAGCAGTTTCCGAGAGGTGGCTTTCTTT. Protein sequence: CASSFREVAFF.

CDR3 loop: CASSTTGFAGYTF. CDR3 nucleotide sequence: TGTGCCAGCAGCACGACAGGGTTTGCTGGCTACACCTTC. The V and J genes are TRBV7-9 and TRBJ1-2; 7 bases match TRBD1. This CDR3 has 13 residues. With V trimmed by 5 bases and J by 7 bases, 7 bases remained unmatched. CDR1 is SEHNR and CDR2 is FQNEAQ in the germline V gene (reference sequence). The complete variable domain, with remaining parts taken from reference TRBV7-9 and TRBJ1-2, reads DTGVSQNPRHKITKRGQNVTFRCDPISEHNRLYWYRQTLGQGPEFLTYFQNEAQLEKSRLLSDRFSAERPKGSFSTLEIQRTEQGDSAMYLCASSTTGFAGYTFGSGTRLTVV.

V gene TRBV5-8 combines with J gene TRBJ1-2; TRBD1 might be the D (5 bases). The germline V and J ends were trimmed by 0 bases and 3 bases, with 9 bases remaining between them. This CDR3 spans 14 amino acids. In germline, CDR1 is SGHTS, CDR2 YDEGEE. CDR3 sequence: CASSLAGEHYGYTF. CDR3 DNA sequence: TGTGCCAGCAGCTTGGCGGGGGAGCACTATGGCTACACCTTC.

V is TRBV6-5 and J is TRBJ1-1; maybe TRBD1 (5 bases). The CDR3 is made up of 14 amino acids. Trimming removed 0 bases from V and 5 bases from J, with 10 bases in between. Germline V lookup: CDR1 MNHEY, CDR2 SVGAGI. CDR3 amino acids: CASSYSAGKTEAFF. The DNA for the CDR3 is TGTGCCAGCAGTTACTCGGCAGGGAAGACTGAAGCTTTCTTT.

V is TRBV6-2 or TRBV6-3 and J is TRBJ2-1; 13 positions agree with TRBD2. This CDR3 is built from 15 residues. CDR1 MNHEY and CDR2 SVGEGT come from the germline V gene. The V and J ends lost 6 bases and 9 bases, in that order; junction bases with no gene match: 8. CDR3: CASSLTSGGAGEQFF. The CDR3 DNA reads as TGTGCCAGCAGCCTCACTAGCGGGGGGGCCGGTGAGCAGTTCTTC.

This clone was recorded a few times. The rearrangement uses TRBV5-4 and TRBJ2-2; 7 bases are a match to TRBD2. J lost 9 bases, V lost 0 bases, and 8 bases had no gene match. This CDR3 is built from 15 residues. The germline V gene has CDR1 SGHNT and CDR2 YYREEE (reference sequence). CDR3 protein: CASSLEMGGVWELFF. The CDR3 region has the DNA TGTGCCAGCAGCTTGGAAATGGGAGGGGTCTGGGAGCTGTTTTTT.

This clone was counted a single time. The V call is TRBV7-2, the J call TRBJ2-7; possible D gene TRBD2, 6 bases. Germline values: CDR1 SGHTA, CDR2 FQGNSA. CDR3 length equals 15 residues. The V and J ends lost 0 bases and 6 bases respectively, with 15 bases between them. In DNA, the CDR3 is TGTGCCAGCAGCTTAGCAATGGGACTCTCCCTCGAGCAGTACTTC. Residues: CASSLAMGLSLEQYF.

The chain combines TRBV2 with TRBJ1-1; D gene unclear. Germline lookup yields CDR1 SNHLY and CDR2 FYNNEI. V shed 4 bases and J shed 4 bases, with 7 bases lying between them. This CDR3 comprises 12 residues. The CDR3 sequence: CASSGALTEAFF. In nucleotides, the CDR3 is TGTGCCAGCAGTGGGGCGCTCACTGAAGCTTTCTTT.

The chain recombines TRBV2 with TRBJ1-5; a weak D match, TRBD1 (5 bases). The CDR3 spans 14 residues. The V end was cut by 3 bases, the J end by 6 bases, with 12 bases between. Germline-derived CDR1 and CDR2 are SNHLY and FYNNEI. The CDR3 sequence is CASSEGRGIQPQHF. The CDR3 DNA is TGTGCCAGCAGTGAGGGCCGGGGGATTCAGCCCCAGCATTTT.

V usage is TRBV5-4 and J usage is TRBJ2-7, with 9 positions matching TRBD1. The CDR3 has 15 amino acids. V lost 3 bases, J lost 3 bases, and 7 bases stayed unmatched. CDR1 SGHNT and CDR2 YYREEE come from the germline V gene (reference sequence). Written as DNA, the CDR3 is TGTGCCAGCAGCTCGGGCGGGACAGGGTTCTACGAGCAGTACTTC. Translated: CASSSGGTGFYEQYF.

CDR3 residues: CASSPAGTEAFF. Written as DNA, the CDR3 is TGTGCCAGCAGTCCAGCGGGCACTGAAGCTTTCTTT. The genes are TRBV2 and TRBJ1-1; no definite D call. CDR3 length equals 12 residues. Germline V gives CDR1 SNHLY, CDR2 FYNNEI. Trimming stripped 5 bases from V and 4 bases from J, with 8 bases between.

With regard to this clone: Different DNA sequences within this sample yield the same CDR3. This chain connects TRBV19 to TRBJ1-1; D not certain. V was pared by 5 bases and J by 0 bases, with 7 bases between. This CDR3 comprises 13 residues. Germline CDR1 LNHDA, CDR2 SQIVND (reference sequence). CDR3: CASSLSLNTEAFF. The CDR3 DNA reads TGTGCCAGTAGTTTAAGCCTGAACACTGAAGCTTTCTTT.

The chain links TRBV7-2 to TRBJ2-1, with 7 bases fitting TRBD2. V gave up 4 bases and J gave up 0 bases; unmatched junction bases: 12. Germline-derived CDR1 and CDR2 are SGHTA and FQGNSA. The CDR3 has 18 residues. CDR3 amino acids: CASSSGYPGGSSYNEQFF. The CDR3 coding sequence is TGTGCCAGCAGCTCCGGTTACCCCGGGGGGAGCTCCTACAATGAGCAGTTCTTC.

Only one count was recorded for this clone. The chain joins TRBV3-1 (or the pseudogene TRBV3-2) to TRBJ2-1, with 8 bases fitting TRBD2. Per germline, CDR1 LGHDT and CDR2 YNNKEL (reference sequence). V lost 5 bases to trimming and J lost 0 bases; unmatched junction nucleotides: 6. This CDR3 contains 16 residues. The DNA for the CDR3 is TGTGCCAGCAGCAAAATTAGCGGGGTCTCCTACAATGAGCAGTTCTTC. Amino acid sequence: CASSKISGVSYNEQFF.